This note documents a single T cell receptor beta chain sequence. Its antigen remains unidentified. Base qualities are missing; no much larger clone stands one base away. Genomic DNA was extracted from sorted cells for sequencing of the TCRbeta CDR3 region. The immunoSEQ Assay was used to sequence the TCRbeta CDR3 regions. Sourced from immuneACCESS, this table was stored by TCRdb with only in-frame sequences that have V and J called. A share of the clones is absent; for the studies checked, an unresolved V gene accounts for under half, and the remainder has no known explanation. This sample has 13,000 or so clones in its table, and around three quarters of those were observed once. Clones ranked in the top ten supply more than 30% of the sample. The data belong to a study of OX40 agonist ivuxolimab in advanced cancers. With regard to the full study: Ivuxolimab was an agonistic, fully human IgG2 monoclonal antibody directed against OX40 (CD134), a costimulatory receptor. The paper describes the monotherapy dose-escalation part (N of about 52 patients) of the phase I trial of ivuxolimab. Among the roughly 52 dose-escalation patients, some 20 had hepatocellular carcinoma, 15 or so melanoma, 9 renal cell carcinoma and 9 head and neck cancer. Intravenous ivuxolimab was administered to patients every 2 weeks at six dose levels: 0.01, 0.1, 0.3, 1.5, 3 and 10 mg/kg. The point of sequencing TCRbeta in the periphery was to test whether ivuxolimab changed TCR sequence diversity and drove clonal T-cell expansion. Partial responses were achieved by three dose-escalation patients, of whom one had hepatocellular carcinoma and two had cutaneous melanoma. Patients were allowed to have had prior anti-PD-1, anti-PD-L1 or anti-CTLA-4 therapy, and around two fifths of the dose-escalation patients had been treated with checkpoint inhibitors. In the dose-escalation cohort, 65% to 90% of patients were male, and the mean age was roughly 60 years, with a range of about 23 to 85.

The trial excluded patients who had a history of autoimmune disease or who were on systemic immunosuppression. In every dose cohort, peripheral blood was drawn for TCR sequencing at baseline, cycle 4 day 1, and cycle 7 day 1. Samples were obtained from an open-label, multicenter, first-in-human phase I dose-escalation trial of ivuxolimab. Adults with locally advanced or metastatic melanoma, renal cell, hepatocellular, or head and neck squamous cell carcinoma were enrolled in the trial. Before TCR sequencing, CD4+ T cells and CD8+ T cells from peripheral blood were sorted into separate populations. Overall study results and their limits: Low levels of normalized T-cell clonal expansion were also seen in some patients who did not respond. At doses of 0.1 to 3.0 mg/kg, clonal expansion of both CD4+ and CD8+ T cells in blood was seen between baseline and week 6. The antigen specificity of the peripheral T cells that underwent clonal expansion was not determined. On average, CD8+ T cells showed more expanded clones than CD4+ T cells after ivuxolimab. In the 0.1-3.0 mg/kg groups, partial responders were among the patients with the lowest normalized peripheral clonal expansion, particularly in CD8+ T cells.

The CDR3 covers 13 residues, taking in both the cysteine and the phenylalanine. The read is trimmed to its CDR3 DNA, 39 bases read in frame from base 1. CDR1 and CDR2, per the germline V gene, are SNHLY and FYNNEI. V and J are trimmed by 7 bases and 5 bases, and the gene matches miss 4 bases of the junction. The sequence was collected from an adult with an advanced solid tumor such as melanoma, head and neck, liver or kidney cancer. The chain links TRBV2 with TRBJ1-5, with 8 central nucleotides matching TRBD1. Sequenced here: CD4+ or CD8+ T cells sorted from blood, sampled in a trial of the OX40 agonist ivuxolimab. The bases are TGTGCCAGCAAACAGGGGGATTATCAGCCCCAGCATTTT. It is translated as CASKQGDYQPQHF.